This T cell receptor (beta chain) comes out of a study of cytomegalovirus exposure and HLA in healthy donors. Study findings and constraints: The presence/absence work took it that sequencing depth was about the same across donors. Per a prior analysis, the majority of TCR beta V segments were productive roughly 87% or roughly 30% of the time.

This cohort consisted of healthy bone marrow donors. In regard to this clone: Its matching antigen is unknown.

60 Vbeta and 13 Jbeta primers were used in PCR. The protocol was immunoSEQ multiplex PCR, while the TCRdb copy is restricted to in-frame clones and leaves out a portion. This table has about 150,000 clones, 55% to 70% appearing once. The CDR3 runs 14 residues. The germline V gene encodes CDR1 SGHTA and CDR2 FQGTGA. V trimming: 5 bases; J trimming: 3 bases; junction bases outside the gene matches: 3. The chain is built from TRBV7-3 and TRBJ2-5; 10 nucleotides match TRBD2. Source material: PBMCs. The receptor comes from a woman aged 55 to 70 in good health and CMV-seropositive. The CDR3 DNA is TGTGCCAGCAGCCAAGCGGGAGGGAAAGAGACCCAGTACTTC. It codes for CASSQAGGKETQYF. Supplemented by reference TRBV7-3 and TRBJ2-5, the full variable domain reads GAGVSQTPSNKVTEKGKYVELRCDPISGHTALYWYRQSLGQGPEFLIYFQGTGAADDSGLPNDRFFAVRPEGSVSTLKIQRTERGDSAVYLCASSQAGGKETQYFGPGTRLLVL.